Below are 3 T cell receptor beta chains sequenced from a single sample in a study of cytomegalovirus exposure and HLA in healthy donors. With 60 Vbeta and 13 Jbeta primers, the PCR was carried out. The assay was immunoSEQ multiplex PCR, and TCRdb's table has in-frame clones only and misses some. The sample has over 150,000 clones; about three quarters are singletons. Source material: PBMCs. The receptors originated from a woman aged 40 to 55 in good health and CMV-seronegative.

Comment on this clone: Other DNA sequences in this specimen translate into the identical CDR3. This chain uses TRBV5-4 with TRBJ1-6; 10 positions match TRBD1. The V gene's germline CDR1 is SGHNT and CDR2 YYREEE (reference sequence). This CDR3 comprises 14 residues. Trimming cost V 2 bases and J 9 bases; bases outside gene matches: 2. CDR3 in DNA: TGTGCCAGCAGCTTAGGACAGGGGGGTTCACCCCTCCACTTT. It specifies CASSLGQGGSPLHF.

The CDR3: CASSYSYRATNEKLFF. The CDR3 DNA reads as TGTGCCAGCAGTTACTCGTACAGGGCAACTAATGAAAAACTGTTTTTT. The rearrangement joins TRBV6-5 to TRBJ1-4; TRBD1 might be the D (6 bases). Germline V lookup: CDR1 MNHEY, CDR2 SVGAGI. This CDR3 spans 16 amino acids. Deletions cut 0 bases from V and 0 bases from J, with 8 bases between.

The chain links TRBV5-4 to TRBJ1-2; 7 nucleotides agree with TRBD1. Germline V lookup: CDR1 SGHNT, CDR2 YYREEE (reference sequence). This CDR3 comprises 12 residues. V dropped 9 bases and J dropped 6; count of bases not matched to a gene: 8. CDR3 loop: CATSKGADGYTF. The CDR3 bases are TGTGCCACCTCAAAGGGGGCGGATGGCTACACCTTC.